The sequence of this T cell receptor (beta chain) was determined in a study of technical replicates of blood from several donors. Using immunoSEQ multiplex PCR, the repertoire was profiled, and TCRdb retains in-frame clones only, with some absent. The sample includes fewer than 95,000 clones, approximately 95% of them seen just once. This clone was seen once. The source is a human donor in good health. The sample taken for sequencing was T cells isolated from PBMCs.

CDR3 DNA sequence: TGTGCCAGCAGCGTAGGGCAGCGGACCCCCACAGATACGCAGTATTTT. Its translation is CASSVGQRTPTDTQYF. The chain employs TRBV9 and TRBJ2-3; TRBD2 might be the D (5 bases). CDR1 is SGDLS and CDR2 is YYNGEE in the germline V gene. The V end lost 0 bases, the J end lost 2 bases, and 13 bases lay between the germline ends. The CDR3 consists of 16 residues.